Below, 7 T cell receptor beta chains from the same sample are listed, as sequenced in a study of blood T cell repertoires in COVID-19. Assay: immunoSEQ multiplex PCR; the TCRdb copy retains only in-frame clones and omits some. Counted here are 84,000 or so clones, 65% to 85% occurring once; the ten biggest clones make up about 42%. Source material: peripheral blood. These receptors all come from an elderly man with active or convalescent COVID-19.

The chain combines TRBV5-1 with TRBJ1-2, with 8 bases aligning to TRBD1. Looked up from germline, CDR1 is SGHRS and CDR2 is YFSETQ. V was pared by 5 bases and J by 4 bases, with 10 bases of the junction left unmatched. The length of the CDR3 is 15 residues. Here the CDR3 reads CASRIGTGDFYGYTF. The CDR3 nucleotides are TGCGCCAGCAGAATCGGGACAGGAGATTTCTATGGCTACACCTTC.

The sample holds one count of this clone. The chain has TRBV5-6 and TRBJ2-1; D might be TRBD2 (12 bases). There are 19 residues in the CDR3. Germline assignment: CDR1 SGHDT and CDR2 YYEEEE. Trimming shortened V by 4 bases and J by 6 bases, and 29 bases separated the two germline ends. The CDR3 is CASSRGQGVPSGRVNEQFF. Written as DNA, the CDR3 is TGTGCCAGCAGCAGGGGACAGGGGGTTCCTAGCGGGAGGGTCAATGAGCAGTTCTTC.

For this clone: One junction end disagrees with the germline gene, perhaps due to a read error. The chain has TRBV20-1 and TRBJ2-2; the match to TRBD2 covers 12 bases. This CDR3 is 17 amino acids long. Germline lookup yields CDR1 DFQATT and CDR2 SNEGSKA (reference sequence). The CDR3 is CSSSRLAGGKNTGELFF. CDR3 nucleotides: TGCAGTTCTAGTCGTCTAGCGGGAGGGAAGAACACCGGGGAGCTGTTTTTT.

J is TRBJ2-7 and V is TRBV6-5, with D perhaps matching TRBD1 (6 bases). The CDR3 spans 11 residues. CDR1 is MNHEY and CDR2 is SVGAGI in the germline V gene. CDR3 nucleotides: TGTGCTACAGGGTGGTCCTACGAGCAGTACTTC. This sequence encodes CATGWSYEQYF.

This clone was picked up one time. V usage is TRBV30 and J usage is TRBJ2-2; 11 positions match TRBD2. The junction had 9 bases not matched to a gene; V was cut back by 5 bases and J by 7 bases. This CDR3 has 15 amino acids. CDR1 and CDR2 (germline): GTSNPN, SVGIG (reference sequence). DNA for the CDR3: TGTGCCTGGGGTGGGACTAGCGGCGAATACGGGGAGCTGTTTTTT. Amino acid sequence: CAWGGTSGEYGELFF.

This sequence joins TRBV30 and TRBJ2-7; 7 positions match TRBD1. The junction had 13 bases not matched to a gene; V was cut back by 8 bases and J by 3 bases. Germline CDR1 and CDR2: GTSNPN and SVGIG (reference sequence). This CDR3 is built from 14 residues. This CDR3 is CATQRQGSLYEQYF. The CDR3 bases are TGTGCCACCCAGCGACAGGGCTCTCTCTACGAGCAGTACTTC.

This chain joins TRBV29-1 and TRBJ2-5, with TRBD2 as a possible D gene (7 bases). V shed 6 bases and J shed 4 bases, with 18 bases lying between them. Germline loops: CDR1 SQVTM, CDR2 ANQGSEA. The CDR3 sequence is 14 residues long. The CDR3 region is CSVVFGGRRETQYF. The CDR3 DNA follows: TGCAGCGTCGTCTTCGGGGGGCGCAGAGAGACCCAGTACTTC.